This entry lists 16 T cell receptor beta chains sequenced from one sample in a study of blood T cell repertoires in COVID-19. The method was immunoSEQ multiplex PCR; TCRdb's version includes in-frame clones alone and lacks a portion of them. The sample holds about 240,000 clones, over 70% seen once. The sequencing input was peripheral blood. The source is an elderly woman with acute or convalescent COVID-19.

CDR3 amino acids: CASSIVGQGYGNTIYF. CDR3 sequence (DNA): TGTGCCAGTAGTATCGTGGGACAGGGGTATGGAAACACCATATATTTT. The chain carries TRBV19 and TRBJ1-3; TRBD1 agrees at 10 bases. Trimming at V came to 3 bases and at J to 3 bases, leaving 5 bases not matched to a gene. CDR1 and CDR2 (germline): LNHDA, SQIVND (reference sequence). The CDR3 contains 16 residues.

The V and J genes are TRBV6-5 and TRBJ1-1; D is unresolved. Trimming shortened V by 2 bases and J by 6 bases, and 10 bases separated the two germline ends. The CDR3 has 13 amino acids. The germline gives CDR1 MNHEY, CDR2 SVGAGI. The CDR3 region is CASSYGTKAEAFF. The DNA for the CDR3 is TGTGCCAGCAGTTACGGCACGAAAGCTGAAGCTTTCTTT.

This chain links TRBV6-5 with TRBJ1-2; D ambiguous. V lost 6 bases, J lost 8 bases, and 22 bases lay in between. The germline V gene has CDR1 MNHEY and CDR2 SVGAGI. The CDR3 sequence is 15 residues long. The CDR3 loop is CASSAVDGRRGGYTF. The CDR3 region has the DNA TGTGCCAGCAGCGCGGTCGACGGCAGGCGGGGAGGCTACACCTTC.

The chain carries TRBV5-1 and TRBJ1-1; D perhaps matches TRBD1 (6 bases). The CDR3 contains 19 residues. Looked up from germline, CDR1 is SGHRS and CDR2 is YFSETQ. Trimming stripped 0 bases from V and 1 base from J, with 22 bases between. CDR3 region: CASSLAIDRFRPANTEAFF. The CDR3 bases are TGCGCCAGCAGCTTGGCCATTGACAGGTTCAGACCCGCGAACACTGAAGCTTTCTTT.

The chain has TRBV9 and TRBJ2-5; 12 nucleotides match TRBD2. The trim removed 3 bases at V and 1 base at J, leaving 1 base unmatched. CDR3 length: 15 residues. CDR1 and CDR2 from the germline V gene are SGDLS and YYNGEE. The CDR3 nucleotides are TGTGCCAGCAGCGCGACTAGCGGGGGCCAAGAGACCCAGTACTTC. It is translated as CASSATSGGQETQYF.

V is TRBV6-5 and J is TRBJ2-7, with D possibly TRBD1 on 5 matching bases. V was pared by 0 bases and J by 0 bases, with 12 bases between. This CDR3 has 16 residues. The germline V gene has CDR1 MNHEY and CDR2 SVGAGI. CDR3 region: CASSYSHRSSSYEQYF. The CDR3 nucleotides are TGTGCCAGCAGTTACTCACACAGGTCGAGCTCCTACGAGCAGTACTTC.

The rearrangement uses TRBV6-5 and TRBJ2-1; TRBD1 agrees at 9 bases. The V gene end was trimmed by 8 bases and the J gene end by 8 bases; junction bases not matched to a gene: 10. Per germline, CDR1 MNHEY and CDR2 SVGAGI. The CDR3 spans 14 residues. CDR3 sequence (DNA): TGTGCCAGCGTTCGGGACAGGGTTTCGGATGAGCAGTTCTTC. It encodes CASVRDRVSDEQFF.

The J gene is TRBJ1-3, the V gene TRBV15, with D hard to call. Germline CDR1 and CDR2: LNHNV and YYDKDF (reference sequence). The V end was cut by 1 base, the J end by 4 bases, with 14 bases between. This CDR3 has 16 amino acids. CDR3 sequence reads: CATSRASGGGGNTIYF. CDR3 sequence (DNA): TGTGCCACCAGCAGAGCTTCGGGTGGAGGGGGAAACACCATATATTTT.

V gene TRBV5-1 combines with J gene TRBJ2-2, with D tentatively TRBD1 (5 bases). This CDR3 spans 15 amino acids. V was clipped by 3 bases and J by 1 base, with 10 bases between them. Germline V lookup: CDR1 SGHRS, CDR2 YFSETQ. The CDR3 region has the DNA TGCGCCAGCAGCTCAGGGAAAGGGAACACCGGGGAGCTGTTTTTT. Translated: CASSSGKGNTGELFF. Full variable domain (missing parts from reference TRBV5-1 and TRBJ2-2): KAGVTQTPRYLIKTRGQQVTLSCSPISGHRSVSWYQQTPGQGLQFLFEYFSETQRNKGNFPGRFSGRQFSNSRSEMNVSTLELGDSALYLCASSSGKGNTGELFFGEGSRLTVL.

The chain uses TRBV28 and TRBJ2-2, with a possible D match to TRBD1 (6 bases). The CDR3 consists of 14 residues. V lost 7 bases and J 5 bases, leaving 14 bases between the germline ends. Germline loops: CDR1 MDHEN, CDR2 SYDVKM. CDR3 in amino acids: CASKPQGQTGELFF. The CDR3 DNA follows: TGTGCCAGCAAACCCCAGGGGCAAACCGGGGAGCTGTTTTTT.

The chain has TRBV6-5 and TRBJ1-1, with 9 bases lining up with TRBD1. The germline V gene encodes CDR1 MNHEY and CDR2 SVGAGI. This CDR3 spans 13 amino acids. Unmatched junction bases numbered 7, after V lost 2 bases and J lost 12 bases. Here the CDR3 DNA reads TGTGCCAGCAGTTACGGAGGACAGGGGATTCCTTTCTTT. This codes for CASSYGGQGIPFF.

Note on this clone: Distinct nucleotide sequences in the sample also encode this CDR3. The rearrangement links TRBV27 to TRBJ2-7, with 10 positions matching TRBD1. The CDR3 contains 15 residues. With 5 bases clipped from V and 0 bases from J, the junction kept 4 bases outside the gene matches. Germline loops: CDR1 MNHEY, CDR2 SMNVEV (reference sequence). CDR3 in amino acids: CASSLDRGPSYEQYF. CDR3 DNA: TGTGCCAGCAGTCTCGACAGGGGGCCCTCCTACGAGCAGTACTTC.

The chain links TRBV7-9 to TRBJ2-3; weak D call: TRBD2 (7 bases). Germline CDR1 is SEHNR and CDR2 is FQNEAQ (reference sequence). The V gene lost 5 bases and the J gene lost 0 bases, with 21 bases spanning the gap. The CDR3 spans 18 residues. Written as DNA, the CDR3 is TGTGCCAGCAGCCCTGCCCCCACAGGGAGGGTGAGCACAGATACGCAGTATTTT. This sequence encodes CASSPAPTGRVSTDTQYF.

CDR3 loop: CAISRQGDSPLHF. Written as DNA, the CDR3 is TGTGCCATCAGTAGACAGGGTGATTCACCCCTCCACTTT. V is TRBV10-3 and J is TRBJ1-6; 7 bases fit TRBD1. This CDR3 has 13 residues. V was pared by 5 bases and J by 8 bases, with 3 bases of the junction left unmatched. Germline values: CDR1 ENHRY, CDR2 SYGVKD.

The CDR3 spells CASKGQGYEKLFF. The CDR3 DNA sequence: TGTGCCAGCAAAGGACAGGGTTATGAAAAACTGTTTTTT. This sequence joins TRBV6-5 and TRBJ1-4, with 8 positions matching TRBD1. The germline gives CDR1 MNHEY, CDR2 SVGAGI. CDR3 size: 13 residues. J gave up 6 bases and V 7 bases, and 4 bases lay outside the gene matches.

This rearrangement joins TRBV5-1 to TRBJ2-7; the D gene is possibly TRBD1 (5 bases). The germline V and J ends were trimmed by 3 bases and 2 bases, with 9 bases remaining between them. CDR3 length: 13 amino acids. CDR1 is SGHRS, CDR2 YFSETQ, per germline. The CDR3 sequence: CASSSGKPYEQYF. The CDR3 DNA follows: TGCGCCAGCAGCTCAGGGAAGCCCTACGAGCAGTACTTC.